Listed below are T cell receptor beta chains from one sample, sequenced in a study of cytomegalovirus exposure and HLA in healthy donors. Assay: immunoSEQ multiplex PCR; the TCRdb copy retains only in-frame clones and omits some. The table lists 150,000 to 200,000 clones, just under 90% of them singletons. Sequencing was carried out using PBMCs. The receptors were gathered from a woman between 18 and 29 years old in good health and CMV-seropositive. The CDR3 runs from the conserved cysteine through the conserved F or W. Each record gives: V gene, CDR3 length, D gene, clone size, J gene, CDR3 DNA, CDR3 protein. D genes are given only for firm matches. Size is stated for part of the rows, as once, few or many counts, or as a class when the clone is expanded.

v_call: TRBV28
cdr3_length: 15
d_call: TRBD2
clone_size: .
j_call: TRBJ2-2
cdr3_nt: TGTGCCAGCAGAACTAGCGGATTGAACACCGGGGAGCTGTTTTTT
cdr3_aa: CASRTSGLNTGELFF

v_call: TRBV4-2
cdr3_length: 15
d_call: .
clone_size: .
j_call: TRBJ2-2
cdr3_nt: TGTGCCAGCAGACCTTCAGTATATATTGCCGGGGAGCTGTTTTTT
cdr3_aa: CASRPSVYIAGELFF

v_call: TRBV25-1
cdr3_length: 15
d_call: TRBD1
clone_size: .
j_call: TRBJ1-1
cdr3_nt: TGTGCCAGCAGTGAGGGACAGGGACTGAACACTGAAGCTTTCTTT
cdr3_aa: CASSEGQGLNTEAFF

v_call: TRBV11-3
cdr3_length: 14
d_call: TRBD2
clone_size: few
j_call: TRBJ2-7
cdr3_nt: TGTGCCAGCAGCCCGAAGCGGGATCGCTACGAGCAGTACTTC
cdr3_aa: CASSPKRDRYEQYF

v_call: TRBV2
cdr3_length: 13
d_call: .
clone_size: .
j_call: TRBJ2-7
cdr3_nt: TGTGCCAGCAGTGTGCAGGTATCGGAAGAGCAGTACTTC
cdr3_aa: CASSVQVSEEQYF

v_call: TRBV18
cdr3_length: 16
d_call: TRBD2
clone_size: .
j_call: TRBJ2-1
cdr3_nt: TGTGCCAGCTCACCTTTGTTAGCGGGAGCGCGAAATGAGCAGTTCTTC
cdr3_aa: CASSPLLAGARNEQFF

v_call: TRBV6-4
cdr3_length: 19
d_call: .
clone_size: .
j_call: TRBJ2-7
cdr3_nt: TGTGCCAGCAGTGACTCCGGGGTTACTACATCTTTAAAATCCTACGAGCAGTACTTC
cdr3_aa: CASSDSGVTTSLKSYEQYF

v_call: TRBV10-1
cdr3_length: 18
d_call: TRBD2
clone_size: .
j_call: TRBJ2-6
cdr3_nt: TGCGCCAGCAGAAAGGTAGCGGGAGAAGCTCCTGGGGCCAACGTCCTGACTTTC
cdr3_aa: CASRKVAGEAPGANVLTF

v_call: TRBV28
cdr3_length: 15
d_call: TRBD2
clone_size: .
j_call: TRBJ2-7
cdr3_nt: TGTGCCAGCAGCTTGGGACTAGAGGGTATCGACGAGCAGTACTTC
cdr3_aa: CASSLGLEGIDEQYF

v_call: TRBV19
cdr3_length: 15
d_call: TRBD1
clone_size: once
j_call: TRBJ1-1
cdr3_nt: TGTGCCAGTAGTACCCACAGGGGCGCGGGGACTGAAGCTTTCTTT
cdr3_aa: CASSTHRGAGTEAFF

v_call: TRBV9
cdr3_length: 15
d_call: TRBD1
clone_size: .
j_call: TRBJ2-7
cdr3_nt: TGTGCCAGCAGCGACGACAGGGGGCCCGGTGCGGAGCAGTACTTC
cdr3_aa: CASSDDRGPGAEQYF

v_call: TRBV6-5
cdr3_length: 14
d_call: .
clone_size: .
j_call: TRBJ2-7
cdr3_nt: TGTGCCAGCAGAACGCGGGATTTCAAACGCGAGCAGTACTTC
cdr3_aa: CASRTRDFKREQYF

v_call: TRBV7-2
cdr3_length: 13
d_call: .
clone_size: .
j_call: TRBJ1-1
cdr3_nt: TGTGCCAGCAGCTTAGACTCGAACACTGAAGCTTTCTTT
cdr3_aa: CASSLDSNTEAFF

v_call: TRBV19
cdr3_length: 15
d_call: .
clone_size: .
j_call: TRBJ2-2
cdr3_nt: TGTGCCAGTAGTATAACGGGGGAGTTGCTCGGGGAGCTGTTTTTT
cdr3_aa: CASSITGELLGELFF

v_call: TRBV13
cdr3_length: 15
d_call: .
clone_size: .
j_call: TRBJ2-1
cdr3_nt: TGTGCCAGCAGCACCGCGGGCCGGCTCCACAATGAGCAGTTCTTC
cdr3_aa: CASSTAGRLHNEQFF

v_call: TRBV7-2
cdr3_length: 17
d_call: TRBD2
clone_size: .
j_call: TRBJ2-3
cdr3_nt: TGTGCCAGCAGCCCGGGGTGGGGTAGCGGGAGTCTGGATACGCAGTATTTT
cdr3_aa: CASSPGWGSGSLDTQYF

v_call: TRBV5-4
cdr3_length: 16
d_call: .
clone_size: .
j_call: TRBJ2-3
cdr3_nt: TGTGCCAGCAGCCCATCCCGACAAGGGGCGACAGATACGCAGTATTTT
cdr3_aa: CASSPSRQGATDTQYF

v_call: TRBV5-4
cdr3_length: 15
d_call: TRBD2
clone_size: .
j_call: TRBJ2-1
cdr3_nt: TGTGCCAGCAGCTCTGGACTAGAGGTGGTAAATGAGCAGTTCTTC
cdr3_aa: CASSSGLEVVNEQFF

v_call: TRBV11-2
cdr3_length: 15
d_call: .
clone_size: .
j_call: TRBJ2-2
cdr3_nt: TGTGCCAGCAGGAAAACCGGGACACACACCGGGGAGCTGTTTTTT
cdr3_aa: CASRKTGTHTGELFF

v_call: TRBV5-6
cdr3_length: 16
d_call: .
clone_size: .
j_call: TRBJ2-2
cdr3_nt: TGTGCCAGCAGCTCGACCACAGGGCGAGGGGCCGGGGAGCTGTTTTTT
cdr3_aa: CASSSTTGRGAGELFF

v_call: TRBV12-5
cdr3_length: 14
d_call: .
clone_size: .
j_call: TRBJ1-1
cdr3_nt: TGTGCTAGTGGTCCGGACTTATCGGTGGCTGAAGCTTTCTTT
cdr3_aa: CASGPDLSVAEAFF

v_call: TRBV9
cdr3_length: 17
d_call: .
clone_size: .
j_call: TRBJ1-1
cdr3_nt: TGTGCCAGCAGCTCCCAGGGACTTACATTACAGCGCACTGAAGCTTTCTTT
cdr3_aa: CASSSQGLTLQRTEAFF

v_call: TRBV10-2
cdr3_length: 15
d_call: TRBD1
clone_size: .
j_call: TRBJ2-7
cdr3_nt: TGCGCCAGCAGTGAGTATGGACAGGGGGCGTACGAGCAGTACTTC
cdr3_aa: CASSEYGQGAYEQYF

v_call: TRBV6-5
cdr3_length: 13
d_call: .
clone_size: .
j_call: TRBJ1-2
cdr3_nt: TGTGCCAGCAGTTACGGGGAGAACTATGGCTACACCTTC
cdr3_aa: CASSYGENYGYTF

v_call: TRBV2
cdr3_length: 16
d_call: .
clone_size: .
j_call: TRBJ1-1
cdr3_nt: TGTGCCAGCAGTGATTTAGAAGCAGGGGATGGCACTGAAGCTTTCTTT
cdr3_aa: CASSDLEAGDGTEAFF

v_call: TRBV7-9
cdr3_length: 14
d_call: TRBD2
clone_size: .
j_call: TRBJ2-7
cdr3_nt: TGTGCCAGCAGCTTTGCGGGGGAGGACGACGAGCAGTACTTC
cdr3_aa: CASSFAGEDDEQYF

v_call: TRBV19
cdr3_length: 14
d_call: .
clone_size: .
j_call: TRBJ2-5
cdr3_nt: TGTGCCAGTAGTATAGGGGGGGAAGTGGAGACCCAGTACTTC
cdr3_aa: CASSIGGEVETQYF

v_call: TRBV28
cdr3_length: 15
d_call: TRBD1
clone_size: .
j_call: TRBJ1-4
cdr3_nt: TGTGCCAGCCTTTTAGGGACAGCCGCAAATGAAAAACTGTTTTTT
cdr3_aa: CASLLGTAANEKLFF

v_call: TRBV10-2
cdr3_length: 15
d_call: .
clone_size: .
j_call: TRBJ2-7
cdr3_nt: TGCGCCAGCAGTGAGTCGATATACAGGTCCAACGAGCAGTACTTC
cdr3_aa: CASSESIYRSNEQYF

v_call: TRBV7-9
cdr3_length: 14
d_call: .
clone_size: .
j_call: TRBJ1-4
cdr3_nt: TGTGCCAGCAGCCGCCGGACAGAAAATGAAAAACTGTTTTTT
cdr3_aa: CASSRRTENEKLFF

v_call: TRBV30
cdr3_length: 15
d_call: TRBD1
clone_size: .
j_call: TRBJ1-5
cdr3_nt: TGTGCCTGGAGTGTAGGAGGGACAGGGAGCAGGCCCCAGCATTTT
cdr3_aa: CAWSVGGTGSRPQHF

v_call: TRBV23-1
cdr3_length: 14
d_call: TRBD2
clone_size: .
j_call: TRBJ2-7
cdr3_nt: TGCGCCAGCAGTCCGACTAGCGGGAGAGTCGAGCAGTACTTC
cdr3_aa: CASSPTSGRVEQYF

v_call: TRBV6-6
cdr3_length: 13
d_call: TRBD1
clone_size: .
j_call: TRBJ1-5
cdr3_nt: TGTGCCAGCAGTTCCGACAGGGATCAGCCCCAGCATTTT
cdr3_aa: CASSSDRDQPQHF

v_call: TRBV2
cdr3_length: 16
d_call: TRBD2
clone_size: .
j_call: TRBJ2-3
cdr3_nt: TGTGCCAGCAGTGAAGCGTGGGGGAGGGTTGAGGATACGCAGTATTTT
cdr3_aa: CASSEAWGRVEDTQYF

v_call: TRBV30
cdr3_length: 14
d_call: .
clone_size: .
j_call: TRBJ1-1
cdr3_nt: TGTGCCTGGAGCTTTGGCGGGGGTTACACTGAAGCTTTCTTT
cdr3_aa: CAWSFGGGYTEAFF

v_call: TRBV30
cdr3_length: 16
d_call: .
clone_size: .
j_call: TRBJ1-5
cdr3_nt: TGTGCCTGGAACCACCGGGACAAATTTAGCAATCAGCCCCAGCATTTT
cdr3_aa: CAWNHRDKFSNQPQHF

v_call: TRBV11-2
cdr3_length: 14
d_call: .
clone_size: .
j_call: TRBJ2-1
cdr3_nt: TGTGCCAGCAGCTTAGGTCCGGGGGTGGGCGAGCAGTTCTTC
cdr3_aa: CASSLGPGVGEQFF

v_call: TRBV6-1
cdr3_length: 13
d_call: TRBD2
clone_size: .
j_call: TRBJ2-1
cdr3_nt: TGTGCCAGCGAGCGGGAGATTGACGGCGAGCAGTTCTTC
cdr3_aa: CASEREIDGEQFF

v_call: TRBV4-1
cdr3_length: 14
d_call: .
clone_size: .
j_call: TRBJ2-1
cdr3_nt: TGCGCCAGCAGCCAAGGCATAGGGGTCAATGAGCAGTTCTTC
cdr3_aa: CASSQGIGVNEQFF

v_call: TRBV7-3
cdr3_length: 14
d_call: TRBD1
clone_size: .
j_call: TRBJ1-2
cdr3_nt: TGTGCCAAAAGGGGGCTATTGATTAACTATGGCTACACCTTC
cdr3_aa: CAKRGLLINYGYTF

v_call: TRBV11-3
cdr3_length: 14
d_call: TRBD2
clone_size: .
j_call: TRBJ2-1
cdr3_nt: TGTGCCAGCAGCTTCATTAGCGGGAGCGATGAGCAGTTCTTC
cdr3_aa: CASSFISGSDEQFF

v_call: TRBV7-6
cdr3_length: 15
d_call: TRBD2
clone_size: .
j_call: TRBJ2-5
cdr3_nt: TGTGCCAGCAGCGGGGGACTAGCGGGATCAGGGACCCAGTACTTC
cdr3_aa: CASSGGLAGSGTQYF

v_call: TRBV12-5
cdr3_length: 14
d_call: TRBD1
clone_size: .
j_call: TRBJ2-7
cdr3_nt: TGTGCTAGTGGCGCCGGGACAGGGGACTTCGAGCAGTACTTC
cdr3_aa: CASGAGTGDFEQYF

v_call: TRBV6-5
cdr3_length: 14
d_call: TRBD1
clone_size: .
j_call: TRBJ1-3
cdr3_nt: TGTGCCAGCAGTTACAGGGGGCACGGAAACACCATATATTTT
cdr3_aa: CASSYRGHGNTIYF

v_call: TRBV12-5
cdr3_length: 12
d_call: .
clone_size: .
j_call: TRBJ2-5
cdr3_nt: TGTGCTAGTGGTTTGTATTCGGAGACCCAGTACTTC
cdr3_aa: CASGLYSETQYF

v_call: TRBV6-1
cdr3_length: 15
d_call: .
clone_size: .
j_call: TRBJ1-5
cdr3_nt: TGTGCCAGCAGTGATATGAAAGGGGGTTCGCAGCCCCAGCATTTT
cdr3_aa: CASSDMKGGSQPQHF

v_call: TRBV7-2
cdr3_length: 15
d_call: TRBD2
clone_size: .
j_call: TRBJ2-7
cdr3_nt: TGTGCCAGCAGCTTTGAACCTGGGACTAGCCACGAGCAGTACTTC
cdr3_aa: CASSFEPGTSHEQYF

v_call: TRBV4-1
cdr3_length: 15
d_call: .
clone_size: few
j_call: TRBJ1-5
cdr3_nt: TGCGCCAGCAGCCAAGTGACAGTTGCCAATCAGCCCCAGCATTTT
cdr3_aa: CASSQVTVANQPQHF

v_call: TRBV25-1
cdr3_length: 13
d_call: .
clone_size: .
j_call: TRBJ2-5
cdr3_nt: TGTGCCAGCAGTGACTACAGACAAGAGACCCAGTACTTC
cdr3_aa: CASSDYRQETQYF

v_call: TRBV7-9
cdr3_length: 12
d_call: .
clone_size: .
j_call: TRBJ2-2
cdr3_nt: TGTGCCATCCAGGCGAACACCGGGGAGCTGTTTTTT
cdr3_aa: CAIQANTGELFF

v_call: TRBV6-5
cdr3_length: 14
d_call: TRBD2
clone_size: .
j_call: TRBJ2-7
cdr3_nt: TGTGCCAGCAGCGAGAGCGGGAGCTCCTACGAGCAGTACTTC
cdr3_aa: CASSESGSSYEQYF

v_call: TRBV5-1
cdr3_length: 18
d_call: TRBD2
clone_size: .
j_call: TRBJ2-6
cdr3_nt: TGCGCCAGCAGCAGAAGGACTAGCGGGAACTCTGGGGCCAACGTCCTGACTTTC
cdr3_aa: CASSRRTSGNSGANVLTF

v_call: TRBV27
cdr3_length: 14
d_call: .
clone_size: once
j_call: TRBJ2-6
cdr3_nt: TGTGCCAGCACTCGGAGCTCTGGGGCCAACGTCCTGACTTTC
cdr3_aa: CASTRSSGANVLTF

v_call: TRBV6-5
cdr3_length: 14
d_call: .
clone_size: .
j_call: TRBJ2-5
cdr3_nt: TGTGCCAGCATCGCAGCGGGTGCTGTGGGGACCCAGTACTTC
cdr3_aa: CASIAAGAVGTQYF

v_call: TRBV7-7
cdr3_length: 14
d_call: .
clone_size: .
j_call: TRBJ2-6
cdr3_nt: TGTGCTAGCAGCCCTCTATCTGGGGCCAACGTCCTGACTTTC
cdr3_aa: CASSPLSGANVLTF